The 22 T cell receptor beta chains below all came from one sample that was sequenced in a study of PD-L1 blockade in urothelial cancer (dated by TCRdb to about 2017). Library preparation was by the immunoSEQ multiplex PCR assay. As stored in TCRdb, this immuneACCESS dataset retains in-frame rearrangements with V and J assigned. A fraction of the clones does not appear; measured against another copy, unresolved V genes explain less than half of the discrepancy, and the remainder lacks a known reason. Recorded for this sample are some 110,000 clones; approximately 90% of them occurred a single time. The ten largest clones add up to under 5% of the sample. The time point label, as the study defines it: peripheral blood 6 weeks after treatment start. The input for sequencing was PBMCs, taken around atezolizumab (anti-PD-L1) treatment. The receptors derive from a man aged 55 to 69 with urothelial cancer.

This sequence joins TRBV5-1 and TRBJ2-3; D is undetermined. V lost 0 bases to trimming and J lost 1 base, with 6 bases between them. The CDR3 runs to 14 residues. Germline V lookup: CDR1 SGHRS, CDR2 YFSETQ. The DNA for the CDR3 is TGCGCCAGCAGCTTGGACAGTCGCACAGATACGCAGTATTTT. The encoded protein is CASSLDSRTDTQYF.

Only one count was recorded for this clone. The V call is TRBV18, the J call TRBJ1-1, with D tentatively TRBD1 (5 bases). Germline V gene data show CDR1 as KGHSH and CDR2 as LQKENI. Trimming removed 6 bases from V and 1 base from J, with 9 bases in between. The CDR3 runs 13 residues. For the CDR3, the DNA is TGTGCCAGCTCCCGAGACAGGAACACTGAAGCTTTCTTT. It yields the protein CASSRDRNTEAFF. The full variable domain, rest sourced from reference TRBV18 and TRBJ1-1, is NAGVMQNPRHLVRRRGQEARLRCSPMKGHSHVYWYRQLPEEGLKFMVYLQKENIIDESGMPKERFSAEFPKEGPSILRIQQVVRGDSAAYFCASSRDRNTEAFFGQGTRLTVV.

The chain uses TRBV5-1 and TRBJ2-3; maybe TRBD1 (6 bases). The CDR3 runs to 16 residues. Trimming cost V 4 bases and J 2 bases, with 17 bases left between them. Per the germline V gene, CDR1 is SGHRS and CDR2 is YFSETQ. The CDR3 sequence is CASSETGQPNTDTQYF. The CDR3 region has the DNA TGCGCCAGCAGCGAGACAGGACAGCCTAACACAGATACGCAGTATTTT.

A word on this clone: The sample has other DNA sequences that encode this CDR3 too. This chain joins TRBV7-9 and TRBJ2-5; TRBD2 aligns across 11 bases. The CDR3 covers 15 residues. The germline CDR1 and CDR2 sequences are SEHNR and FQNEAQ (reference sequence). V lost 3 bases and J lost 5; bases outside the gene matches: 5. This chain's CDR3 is CASSFGTSGTETQYF. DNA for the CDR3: TGTGCCAGCAGCTTCGGGACTAGCGGTACGGAGACCCAGTACTTC.

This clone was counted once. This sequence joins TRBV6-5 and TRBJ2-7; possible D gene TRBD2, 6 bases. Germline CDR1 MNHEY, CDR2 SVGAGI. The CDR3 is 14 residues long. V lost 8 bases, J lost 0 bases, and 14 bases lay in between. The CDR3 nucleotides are TGTGCCAGCGTCGGGGGAGGTACCTCCTACGAGCAGTACTTC. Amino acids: CASVGGGTSYEQYF.

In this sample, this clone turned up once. CDR3 in amino acids: CASSLTDSGPQHF. CDR3 in DNA: TGTGCCAGCAGCTTAACGGACAGCGGGCCCCAGCATTTT. The rearrangement uses TRBV11-2 and TRBJ1-5; tentatively, D is TRBD1 (6 bases). The CDR3 spans 13 residues. Germline V gives CDR1 SGHAT, CDR2 FQNNGV. The germline V and J ends were trimmed by 2 bases and 9 bases, with 11 bases remaining between them.

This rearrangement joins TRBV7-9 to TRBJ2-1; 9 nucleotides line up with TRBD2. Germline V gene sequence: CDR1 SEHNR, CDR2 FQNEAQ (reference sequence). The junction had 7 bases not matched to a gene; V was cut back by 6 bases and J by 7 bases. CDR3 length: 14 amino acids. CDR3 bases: TGTGCCAGCAGTACGCGGGGGGGCTCTAATGAGCAGTTCTTC. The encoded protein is CASSTRGGSNEQFF. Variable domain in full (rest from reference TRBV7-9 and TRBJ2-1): DTGVSQNPRHKITKRGQNVTFRCDPISEHNRLYWYRQTLGQGPEFLTYFQNEAQLEKSRLLSDRFSAERPKGSFSTLEIQRTEQGDSAMYLCASSTRGGSNEQFFGPGTRLTVL.

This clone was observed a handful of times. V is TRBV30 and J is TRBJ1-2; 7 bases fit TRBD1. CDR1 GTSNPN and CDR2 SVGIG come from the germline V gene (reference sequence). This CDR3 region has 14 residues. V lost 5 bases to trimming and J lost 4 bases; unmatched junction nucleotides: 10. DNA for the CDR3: TGTGCCTGGCTAAGGGACAGTCTGAGCTATGGCTACACCTTC. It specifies CAWLRDSLSYGYTF.

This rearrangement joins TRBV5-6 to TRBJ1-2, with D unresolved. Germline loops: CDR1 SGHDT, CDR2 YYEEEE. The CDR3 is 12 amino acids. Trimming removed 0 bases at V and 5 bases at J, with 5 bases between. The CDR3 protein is CASSLAEYGYTF. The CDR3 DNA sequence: TGTGCCAGCAGCTTGGCTGAGTATGGCTACACCTTC.

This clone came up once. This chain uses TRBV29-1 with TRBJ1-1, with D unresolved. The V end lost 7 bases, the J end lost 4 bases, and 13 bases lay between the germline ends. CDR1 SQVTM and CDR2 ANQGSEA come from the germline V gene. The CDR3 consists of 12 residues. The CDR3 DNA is TGCAGCGCACATATTAGGAGCACTGAAGCTTTCTTT. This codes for CSAHIRSTEAFF.

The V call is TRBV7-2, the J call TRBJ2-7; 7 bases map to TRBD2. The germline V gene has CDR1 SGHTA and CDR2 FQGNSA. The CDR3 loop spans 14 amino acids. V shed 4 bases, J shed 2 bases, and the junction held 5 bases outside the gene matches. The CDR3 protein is CASSSTGGTYEQYF. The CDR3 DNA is TGTGCCAGCAGCTCGACGGGGGGAACCTACGAGCAGTACTTC.

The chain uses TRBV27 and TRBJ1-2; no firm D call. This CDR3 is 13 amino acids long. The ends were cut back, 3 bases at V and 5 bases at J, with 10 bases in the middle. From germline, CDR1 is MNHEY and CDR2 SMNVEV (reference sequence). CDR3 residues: CASSLEGGYGYTF. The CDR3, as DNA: TGTGCCAGCAGTTTGGAGGGCGGTTATGGCTACACCTTC.

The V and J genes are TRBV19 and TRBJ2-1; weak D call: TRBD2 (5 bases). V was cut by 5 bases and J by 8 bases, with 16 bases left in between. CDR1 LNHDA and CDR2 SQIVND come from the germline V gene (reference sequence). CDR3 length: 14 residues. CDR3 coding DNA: TGTGCCAGTAGTGGCCGAGGGAGTGGTGATGAGCAGTTCTTC. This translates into CASSGRGSGDEQFF.

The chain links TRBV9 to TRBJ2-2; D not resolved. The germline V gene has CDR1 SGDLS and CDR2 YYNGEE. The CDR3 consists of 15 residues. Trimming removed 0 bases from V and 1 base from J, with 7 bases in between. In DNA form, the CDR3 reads TGTGCCAGCAGCGTAGATGAGGTGAACACCGGGGAGCTGTTTTTT. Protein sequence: CASSVDEVNTGELFF.

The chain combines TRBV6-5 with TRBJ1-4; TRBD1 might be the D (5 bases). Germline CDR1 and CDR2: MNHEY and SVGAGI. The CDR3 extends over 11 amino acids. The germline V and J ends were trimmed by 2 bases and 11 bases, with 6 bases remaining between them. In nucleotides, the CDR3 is TGTGCCAGCAGTTACGGGGGGAAACTGTTTTTT. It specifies CASSYGGKLFF.

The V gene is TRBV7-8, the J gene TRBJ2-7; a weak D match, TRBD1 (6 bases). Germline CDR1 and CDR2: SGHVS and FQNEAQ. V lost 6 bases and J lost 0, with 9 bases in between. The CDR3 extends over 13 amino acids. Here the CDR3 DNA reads TGTGCCAGCAGTAACAGGGACTCCTACGAGCAGTACTTC. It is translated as CASSNRDSYEQYF.

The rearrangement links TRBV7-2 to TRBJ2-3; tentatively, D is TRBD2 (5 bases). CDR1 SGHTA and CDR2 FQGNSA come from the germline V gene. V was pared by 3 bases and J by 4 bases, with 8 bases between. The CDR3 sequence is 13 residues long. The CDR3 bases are TGTGCCAGCAGCTTCGCCGGGGCAGATACGCAGTATTTT. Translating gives CASSFAGADTQYF.

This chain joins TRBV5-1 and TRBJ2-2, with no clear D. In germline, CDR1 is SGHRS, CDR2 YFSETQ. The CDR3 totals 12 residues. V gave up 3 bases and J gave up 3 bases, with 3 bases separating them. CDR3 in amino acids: CASSSDTGELFF. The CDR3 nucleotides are TGCGCCAGCAGCTCAGACACCGGGGAGCTGTTTTTT.

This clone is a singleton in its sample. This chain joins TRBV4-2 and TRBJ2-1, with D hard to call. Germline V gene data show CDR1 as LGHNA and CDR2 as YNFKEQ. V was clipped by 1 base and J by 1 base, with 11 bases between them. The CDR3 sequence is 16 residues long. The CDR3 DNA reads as TGTGCCAGCAGCCAAGGAGGTCAGTGGTCCTACAATGAGCAGTTCTTC. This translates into CASSQGGQWSYNEQFF.

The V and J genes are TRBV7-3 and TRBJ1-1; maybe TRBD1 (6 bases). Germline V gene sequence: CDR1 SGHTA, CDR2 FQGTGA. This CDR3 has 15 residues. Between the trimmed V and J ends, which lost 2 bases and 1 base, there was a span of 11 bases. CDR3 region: CASSLLGTSNTEAFF. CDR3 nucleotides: TGTGCCAGCAGCTTATTGGGGACATCGAACACTGAAGCTTTCTTT.

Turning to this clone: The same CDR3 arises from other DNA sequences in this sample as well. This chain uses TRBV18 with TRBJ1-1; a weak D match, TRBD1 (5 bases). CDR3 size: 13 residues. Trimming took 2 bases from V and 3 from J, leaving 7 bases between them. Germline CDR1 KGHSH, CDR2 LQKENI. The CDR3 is CASSPSRDTEAFF. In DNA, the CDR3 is TGTGCCAGCTCACCATCCAGGGACACTGAAGCTTTCTTT.

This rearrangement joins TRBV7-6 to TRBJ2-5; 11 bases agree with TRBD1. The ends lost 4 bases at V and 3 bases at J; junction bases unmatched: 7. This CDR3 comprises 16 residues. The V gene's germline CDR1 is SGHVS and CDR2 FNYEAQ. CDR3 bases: TGTGCCAGCAGCTCCGCCGGGACAGGGGGTGAAGAGACCCAGTACTTC. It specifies CASSSAGTGGEETQYF.